Each of the 25 T cell receptor beta chains below was sequenced from the same sample in a study of blood T cell repertoires in COVID-19. Here immunoSEQ multiplex PCR was the method, and the copy in TCRdb shows in-frame clones only, minus some. This sample carries 80,000 to 130,000 clones, approximately 93% of them seen once, and the ten largest clones take roughly 0.88%. Specimen: peripheral blood. These receptors were taken from a man in his fifties or sixties with acute or convalescent COVID-19.

V usage is TRBV28 and J usage is TRBJ2-7, with a possible D match to TRBD2 (5 bases). Trimming took 3 bases from V and 0 from J, leaving 9 bases between them. Germline values: CDR1 MDHEN, CDR2 SYDVKM. The CDR3 contains 14 residues. CDR3 amino acids: CASSFWRSSYEQYF. CDR3 DNA: TGTGCCAGCAGTTTCTGGAGGAGCTCCTACGAGCAGTACTTC.

V and J are TRBV10-3 and TRBJ2-2; TRBD2 matches 7 bases. Germline values: CDR1 ENHRY, CDR2 SYGVKD. Trimming removed 3 bases from V and 6 bases from J; junction bases left unmatched: 7. The CDR3 is made up of 15 amino acids. The CDR3 nucleotides are TGTGCCATCAGTGATTGGTCCGGGAGGTCCGGGGAGCTGTTTTTT. Its translation is CAISDWSGRSGELFF.

The rearrangement uses TRBV24-1 and TRBJ2-3, with D perhaps TRBD2 (6 bases). Germline values: CDR1 KGHDR, CDR2 SFDVKD. This CDR3 has 15 residues. Trimming took 4 bases from V and 1 from J, leaving 11 bases between them. CDR3 loop: CATSEPRGRTDTQYF. CDR3 DNA: TGTGCCACCAGTGAACCGCGGGGCCGCACAGATACGCAGTATTTT.

The rearrangement uses TRBV30 and TRBJ2-7; perhaps TRBD2 as D (6 bases). Germline V gene lookup returns CDR1 GTSNPN and CDR2 SVGIG (reference sequence). The CDR3 totals 14 residues. With 0 bases removed from V and 3 bases from J, the gap between germline ends came to 12 bases. Here the CDR3 DNA reads TGTGCCTGGAGTGTACTGGGACTCATCTACGAGCAGTACTTC. Its translation is CAWSVLGLIYEQYF.

This clone occurred once. The chain links TRBV5-1 to TRBJ1-2; D is unclear. The CDR3 sequence is 13 residues long. Trimming pared 0 bases from V and 4 bases from J, leaving 7 bases between. Germline V gene sequence: CDR1 SGHRS, CDR2 YFSETQ. The CDR3 DNA is TGCGCCAGCAGCTTGGGAGGAGCCTATGGCTACACCTTC. This sequence encodes CASSLGGAYGYTF.

Concerning this clone: Additional DNA sequences in this sample encode the identical CDR3. This chain joins TRBV5-5 and TRBJ2-1, with TRBD2 matching over 14 bases. Looked up from germline, CDR1 is SGHKS and CDR2 is YYEKEE (reference sequence). The CDR3 consists of 17 residues. Trimming at V came to 4 bases and at J to 1 base, leaving 4 bases not matched to a gene. In nucleotides, the CDR3 is TGTGCCAGCAGCCCTAGACTAGCGGGAGGGTCCTACAATGAGCAGTTCTTC. Encoded protein: CASSPRLAGGSYNEQFF.

The chain combines TRBV5-1 with TRBJ2-2, with 7 positions matching TRBD1. CDR1 SGHRS and CDR2 YFSETQ come from the germline V gene. This CDR3 is built from 15 residues. The J segment lost 4 bases and the V segment lost 4 bases, leaving 7 bases of the junction unmatched. In DNA form, the CDR3 reads TGCGCCAGCAGCACCGGGACAGCCTCCACCGGGGAGCTGTTTTTT. Its translation: CASSTGTASTGELFF.

The chain links TRBV30 to TRBJ1-2, with a weak D call TRBD1 (5 bases). V was trimmed by 3 bases and J by 10 bases, leaving 15 bases between them. The germline V gene encodes CDR1 GTSNPN and CDR2 SVGIG (reference sequence). The CDR3 has 12 residues. The CDR3 DNA reads as TGTGCCTGGAGCGGGGGATCACTTACCTACACCTTC. This codes for CAWSGGSLTYTF.

The chain is built from TRBV21-1 and TRBJ1-1. TRBV21-1 is labeled a pseudogene. The CDR3 is 13 residues long. As DNA, the CDR3 is TGTGCCAGCAGCCCCCGCCCGAGGAGCCCCGCTTTCTTT. Amino acids: CASSPRPRSPAFF.

The chain links TRBV2 to TRBJ1-5; D is ambiguous. Trimming cost V 2 bases and J 8 bases, with 13 bases left between them. Germline CDR1 SNHLY, CDR2 FYNNEI. The CDR3 length is 14 residues. In nucleotides, the CDR3 is TGTGCCAGCAGTGAATTACGGGGAGTGGAGCCCCAGCATTTT. It specifies CASSELRGVEPQHF.

This rearrangement joins TRBV19 to TRBJ1-5; D remains ambiguous. Germline values: CDR1 LNHDA, CDR2 SQIVND (reference sequence). Trimming cost V 1 base and J 9 bases, with 10 bases left between them. The CDR3 sequence is 13 residues long. The CDR3 sequence: CASSIAVYGPQHF. In nucleotides, the CDR3 is TGTGCCAGTAGTATAGCTGTTTACGGGCCCCAGCATTTT.

The chain employs TRBV24-1 and TRBJ1-2; D is undetermined. The CDR3 runs to 12 residues. V was cut by 5 bases and J by 11 bases, with 14 bases left in between. The germline CDR1 and CDR2 sequences are KGHDR and SFDVKD. The CDR3 spells CATSVARGGYTF. The DNA of the CDR3 is TGTGCCACCAGTGTGGCCCGGGGAGGGTACACCTTC.

The chain carries TRBV25-1 and TRBJ2-2; 10 bases align to TRBD1. This CDR3 is 17 amino acids long. Germline V gene data show CDR1 as MGHDK and CDR2 as SYGVNS. Trimming took 3 bases from V and 7 from J; bases not matched to a gene: 11. The CDR3 is CASSDLGQGVICGELFF. For the CDR3, the DNA is TGTGCCAGCAGTGACCTTGGACAGGGGGTTATTTGCGGGGAGCTGTTTTTT.

Only one count was recorded for this clone. This sequence joins TRBV11-3 and TRBJ2-3, with 15 bases fitting TRBD2. The length of the CDR3 is 17 residues. Germline V gene lookup returns CDR1 SGHNT and CDR2 YENEEA. With V trimmed by 4 bases and J by 5 bases, 7 bases remained unmatched. DNA for the CDR3: TGTGCCAGCAGCTCCCGGACTAGCGGGAGGGGCGAAGATACGCAGTATTTT. It is translated as CASSSRTSGRGEDTQYF.

This clone was observed a few times. The chain is built from TRBV11-2 and TRBJ2-7, with 11 bases that match TRBD1. The V gene's germline CDR1 is SGHAT and CDR2 FQNNGV. The CDR3 has 14 residues. The trim removed 5 bases at V and 6 bases at J, leaving 6 bases unmatched. The CDR3 DNA is TGTGCCAGCAGCCAAAGGACAGGGGGCGGCGAGCAGTACTTC. This encodes CASSQRTGGGEQYF.

The chain uses TRBV6-5 and TRBJ2-1, with 11 positions matching TRBD2. J gave up 5 bases and V 6 bases, and 0 bases lay outside the gene matches. Germline CDR1 and CDR2: MNHEY and SVGAGI. CDR3 length: 13 amino acids. Here the CDR3 reads CASRGLADNEQFF. DNA of the CDR3: TGTGCCAGCAGGGGACTAGCGGACAATGAGCAGTTCTTC.

This chain links TRBV10-1 with TRBJ2-7; 8 positions match TRBD1. Germline lookup yields CDR1 WNHNN and CDR2 SYGVQD (reference sequence). There are 16 residues in the CDR3. V lost 2 bases, J lost 3 bases, and 9 bases stayed unmatched. The CDR3 loop reads CASSEGQGSAHYEQYF. DNA of the CDR3: TGCGCCAGCAGTGAGGGACAGGGTTCCGCCCACTACGAGCAGTACTTC.

In its sample, this clone was seen once. The chain has TRBV27 and TRBJ2-1; 8 positions agree with TRBD2. The V gene end was trimmed by 8 bases and the J gene end by 6 bases; junction bases not matched to a gene: 3. The CDR3 sequence is 12 residues long. From germline, CDR1 is MNHEY and CDR2 SMNVEV (reference sequence). In DNA form, the CDR3 reads TGTGCCAGCGGGACTAGGTCCAATGAGCAGTTCTTC. This codes for CASGTRSNEQFF.

The chain combines TRBV30 with TRBJ1-1; weak D call: TRBD1 (6 bases). The CDR3 extends over 12 amino acids. Germline V gene data show CDR1 as GTSNPN and CDR2 as SVGIG (reference sequence). V dropped 3 bases and J dropped 4 bases, with 9 bases sitting between them. The CDR3 nucleotides read TGTGCCTGGAGGGAAGGGGGCACTGAAGCTTTCTTT. Translation: CAWREGGTEAFF.

V gene TRBV2 combines with J gene TRBJ1-4, with TRBD1 identical over 9 bases. The CDR3 sequence is 15 residues long. Trimming removed 7 bases from V and 7 bases from J; junction bases left unmatched: 10. Germline V lookup: CDR1 SNHLY, CDR2 FYNNEI. The CDR3 region has the DNA TGTGCCAGCATCCCAATACAGGGGGCTGGTGAAAAACTGTTTTTT. Protein: CASIPIQGAGEKLFF.

The V gene is TRBV5-8, the J gene TRBJ2-3; 13 bases match TRBD2. The germline gives CDR1 SGHTS, CDR2 YDEGEE. V lost 4 bases, J lost 12 bases, and 5 bases stayed unmatched. This CDR3 is built from 13 residues. In nucleotides, the CDR3 is TGTGCCAGCAGCCTCGGGACTAGCGGGGCCCAGTATTTT. Its protein product is CASSLGTSGAQYF.

V usage is TRBV11-2 and J usage is TRBJ1-1, with D unresolved. Germline V gene data show CDR1 as SGHAT and CDR2 as FQNNGV. The V end lost 5 bases, the J end lost 7 bases, and 11 bases lay between the germline ends. There are 12 residues in the CDR3. CDR3 DNA: TGTGCCAGCAGCCTAGCGGCAGGTGAAGCTTTCTTT. The encoded protein is CASSLAAGEAFF.

CDR3 DNA sequence: TGTGCCAGCAGCCAAGGACTAGCGGGAGAGACCCAGTACTTC. Protein product: CASSQGLAGETQYF. This rearrangement joins TRBV14 to TRBJ2-5; TRBD2 aligns across 10 bases. The germline CDR1 and CDR2 sequences are SGHDN and FVKESK. Unmatched junction bases numbered 0, after V lost 1 base and J lost 4 bases. There are 14 residues in the CDR3. The whole variable domain, remainder taken from reference TRBV14 and TRBJ2-5, is EAGVTQFPSHSVIEKGQTVTLRCDPISGHDNLYWYRRVMGKEIKFLLHFVKESKQDESGMPNNRFLAERTGGTYSTLKVQPAELEDSGVYFCASSQGLAGETQYFGPGTRLLVL.

The chain is built from TRBV7-8 and TRBJ1-5, with a weak D call TRBD1 (5 bases). V dropped 5 bases and J dropped 4 bases, with 15 bases sitting between them. The CDR3 spans 15 residues. Germline assignment: CDR1 SGHVS and CDR2 FQNEAQ. Here the CDR3 reads CASSQLGGRNQPQHF. The CDR3 nucleotides are TGTGCCAGCAGCCAGCTCGGGGGGAGGAATCAGCCCCAGCATTTT.

This chain links TRBV5-4 with TRBJ2-7; 7 bases fit TRBD1. The CDR3 runs 16 residues. The V and J ends lost 4 bases and 6 bases, in that order; junction bases with no gene match: 16. Germline-derived CDR1 and CDR2 are SGHNT and YYREEE (reference sequence). CDR3 protein: CASSRGPRTGVVEQYF. DNA of the CDR3: TGTGCCAGCAGCCGTGGACCCCGGACAGGAGTCGTCGAGCAGTACTTC. The full variable domain, its missing parts supplied by reference TRBV5-4 and TRBJ2-7, is ETGVTQSPTHLIKTRGQQVTLRCSSQSGHNTVSWYQQALGQGPQFIFQYYREEENGRGNFPPRFSGLQFPNYSSELNVNALELDDSALYLCASSRGPRTGVVEQYFGPGTRLTVT.